The clone carrying this T cell receptor (beta chain) has ten or more counts. Its antigen is not known. The J segment lost 0 bases and the V segment lost 4 bases, leaving 6 bases of the junction unmatched. This CDR3 comprises 16 residues. From germline, CDR1 is MDHEN and CDR2 SYDVKM. This sample is drawn from a study of CD8 T cells in ankylosing spondylitis. Study-wide findings and caveats: A CD8+ phenotype characterized the disease-linked clones, which were relatively rare in peripheral blood.

For TCR beta, libraries came from quantitative 5'-RACE with molecular barcodes. TCRdb used MiXCR to reprocess the 5' RACE reads, holding one entry per CDR3 protein. The profile shows more than 150,000 distinct CDR3 sequences, 13% of them singletons. The sample consisted of blood, either unsorted or a sorted T cell fraction (not recorded which). The TCR was taken from a female donor with ankylosing spondylitis or in good health (not recorded which). The chain uses TRBV28 and TRBJ1-5, with 7 nucleotides matching TRBD1. CDR3 nucleotides: TGTGCCAGCAGTTCTCGACAGGGTGTTAGCAATCAGCCCCAGCATTTT. It encodes CASSSRQGVSNQPQHF. The variable domain in full, completed from reference TRBV28 and TRBJ1-5, reads DVKVTQSSRYLVKRTGEKVFLECVQDMDHENMFWYRQDPGLGLRLIYFSYDVKMKEKGDIPEGYSVSREKKERFSLILESASTNQTSMYLCASSSRQGVSNQPQHFGDGTRLSIL.